This TCR beta chain was observed in a study of T cells after yellow fever vaccination. General observations from the study: Repertoires sorted by FACS could include abundant clonotypes that are contaminants from the bulk population.

TCRdb fed the 5' RACE reads into MiXCR, producing one record per CDR3 protein. The sample lists about 340,000 distinct CDR3 sequences, 8.7% occurring once. Trimming took 8 bases from V and 10 from J; bases not matched to a gene: 11. The CDR3 spans 12 residues. Germline-derived CDR1 and CDR2 are SGHNT and YYREEE (reference sequence). Regarding this clonotype: Its target is not known.

The sample in question was PBMCs, obtained on the day of the first yellow fever vaccination. This clonotype was sampled from a man between 18 and 29 years old who received the YFV17D yellow fever vaccine. This chain connects TRBV5-4 to TRBJ1-1; 7 bases fit TRBD1. Here the CDR3 DNA reads TGTGCCAGGAGCCCTGGGACAGATGGAGCTTTCTTT. Translated: CARSPGTDGAFF.